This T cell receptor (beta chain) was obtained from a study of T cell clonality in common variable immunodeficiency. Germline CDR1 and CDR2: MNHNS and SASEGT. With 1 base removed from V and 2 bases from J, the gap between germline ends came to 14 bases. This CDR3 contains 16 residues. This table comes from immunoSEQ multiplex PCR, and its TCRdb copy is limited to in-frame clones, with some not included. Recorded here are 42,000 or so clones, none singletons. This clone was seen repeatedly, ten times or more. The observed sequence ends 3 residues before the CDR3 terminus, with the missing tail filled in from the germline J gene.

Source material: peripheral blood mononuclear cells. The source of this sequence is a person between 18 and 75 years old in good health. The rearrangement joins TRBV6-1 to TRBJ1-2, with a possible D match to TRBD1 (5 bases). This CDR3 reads CASSEGYRLINYGYTF. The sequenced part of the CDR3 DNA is TGTGCCAGCAGTGAAGGATACAGGCTGATCAACTATGGC.